A single sample gave rise to the 14 T cell receptor beta chains below, sequenced in a study of CD8+ T cells in alopecia areata (dated by TCRdb to 2017 to 2018). Libraries were built with the immunoSEQ multiplex PCR assay. RNA was extracted from all samples and reverse transcribed into cDNA, which served as template for TCR sequencing. TCRdb holds this immuneACCESS table with in-frame rearrangements only. Some clones are missing; in checked studies, unresolved V genes explain under half, and the rest has no known cause. The sample has 37,000 or so clones on record, over 50% of them singletons. Around 1.7% of the sample is in the top ten clones. For 5 or 6 biomarker-study patients, CD4+ cells were further sorted into CD25+CD127- cells. Sample: CD4+ Tregs sorted from blood. The source is a human donor with alopecia areata.

V and J are TRBV2 and TRBJ2-7; D gene uncertain. V was pared by 6 bases and J by 0 bases, with 9 bases between. CDR1 is SNHLY, CDR2 FYNNEI, per germline. The CDR3 length is 13 residues. The CDR3 sequence is CASSDYNSYEQYF. DNA of the CDR3: TGTGCCAGCAGCGATTACAACTCCTACGAGCAGTACTTC.

This clone was detected only a few times. V is TRBV4-2 and J is TRBJ2-7; 8 bases fit TRBD2. V lost 0 bases, J lost 0 bases, and 10 bases stayed unmatched. The CDR3 runs to 18 residues. CDR1 is LGHNA and CDR2 is YNFKEQ in the germline V gene. CDR3 amino acids: CASSQDRASGQRSYEQYF. The CDR3 nucleotides are TGTGCCAGCAGCCAAGATAGGGCTAGCGGGCAACGCTCCTACGAGCAGTACTTC.

Written as DNA, the CDR3 is TGCGCCAGCAGCCAAGATTTGGGGACACGCTCGGGCGAGCAGTACTTC. Translating it yields CASSQDLGTRSGEQYF. The chain recombines TRBV4-3 with TRBJ2-7, with D maybe TRBD1 (6 bases). The CDR3 loop spans 16 amino acids. CDR1 is LGHNA and CDR2 is YSLEER in the germline V gene. V was clipped by 0 bases and J by 6 bases, with 18 bases between them.

The J gene is TRBJ2-1, the V gene TRBV7-3; perhaps TRBD1 as D (6 bases). Germline CDR1 reads SGHTA; CDR2 reads FQGTGA. V was pared by 7 bases and J by 9 bases, with 13 bases between. The CDR3 extends over 12 amino acids. This CDR3 is CASTRGGGEQFF. The DNA for the CDR3 is TGTGCCAGCACGCGAGGGGGTGGTGAGCAGTTCTTC.

A single count supports this clone. The chain couples TRBV5-1 to TRBJ2-5, with D perhaps assigned TRBD1 or TRBD2 (6 bases each). This CDR3 has 17 amino acids. V lost 5 bases, J lost 1 base, and 21 bases lay in between. Germline lookup yields CDR1 SGHRS and CDR2 YFSETQ. CDR3 sequence reads: CASSSTRGGSGQETQYF. DNA of the CDR3: TGCGCCAGCAGTTCAACTCGAGGGGGGTCTGGCCAAGAGACCCAGTACTTC.

The rearrangement joins TRBV29-1 to TRBJ2-1, with TRBD1 matching over 7 bases. CDR1 SQVTM and CDR2 ANQGSEA come from the germline V gene. V was clipped by 6 bases and J by 7 bases; unmatched bases: 3. The CDR3 is made up of 11 amino acids. DNA of the CDR3: TGCAGCGTATTACAGGGGAATGAGCAGTTCTTC. Translating it yields CSVLQGNEQFF.

This chain joins TRBV18 and TRBJ1-1; D gene uncertain. From germline, CDR1 is KGHSH and CDR2 LQKENI. The CDR3 runs to 11 residues. Trimming cost V 6 bases and J 7 bases, with 9 bases left between them. The CDR3 DNA sequence: TGTGCCAGCTCCTTCGAAGTTGAAGCTTTCTTT. Amino acids: CASSFEVEAFF.

The table lists this clone with a few counts. The CDR3 DNA follows: TGTGCCAGCAGCTTAAGCCCAGGGGGCGGTTCACCCCTCCACTTT. Encoded protein: CASSLSPGGGSPLHF. J is TRBJ1-6 and V is TRBV7-3; 8 bases map to TRBD1. From germline, CDR1 is SGHTA and CDR2 FQGTGA. With 1 base clipped from V and 9 bases from J, the junction kept 5 bases outside the gene matches. The CDR3 has 15 amino acids.

The V and J genes are TRBV7-3 and TRBJ2-1, with D possibly TRBD2 on 6 matching bases. The V gene's germline CDR1 is SGHTA and CDR2 FQGTGA. Trimming took off 4 bases at V and 7 bases at J, with 20 bases between the two ends. CDR3 size: 16 residues. For the CDR3, the DNA is TGTGCCAGCAGCTCCAATCCGGGCCTTGCGGGGAATGAGCAGTTCTTC. It encodes CASSSNPGLAGNEQFF.

The chain uses TRBV14 and TRBJ2-7; D possibly corresponds to TRBD1 (6 bases). Germline V gene lookup returns CDR1 SGHDN and CDR2 FVKESK. The V end lost 4 bases, the J end lost 6 bases, and 19 bases lay between the germline ends. This CDR3 has 15 amino acids. CDR3 coding DNA: TGTGCCAGCAGCCGTAGACAGGATTCCTTGGGCGAGCAGTACTTC. Translating gives CASSRRQDSLGEQYF.

The chain recombines TRBV19 with TRBJ2-3; TRBD2 aligns across 7 bases. The V and J ends lost 7 bases and 1 base, in that order; junction bases with no gene match: 8. The germline V gene has CDR1 LNHDA and CDR2 SQIVND (reference sequence). This CDR3 comprises 15 residues. The CDR3 DNA is TGTGCCAGTACGGGAGGACCTGCCCGCACAGATACGCAGTATTTT. Its protein is CASTGGPARTDTQYF. Based on the CDR3 plus reference TRBV19 and TRBJ2-3, the full variable domain is DGGITQSPKYLFRKEGQNVTLSCEQNLNHDAMYWYRQDPGQGLRLIYYSQIVNDFQKGDIAEGYSVSREKKESFPLTVTSAQKNPTAFYLCASTGGPARTDTQYFGPGTRLTVL.

This chain uses TRBV2 with TRBJ2-3; 7 bases line up with TRBD2. Germline assignment: CDR1 SNHLY and CDR2 FYNNEI. Germline trimming cut 7 bases from V and 3 bases from J; bases unmatched to any gene: 7. The CDR3 loop spans 14 amino acids. CDR3 DNA sequence: TGTGCCAGCATATTCGGGGAGGGGACAGATACGCAGTATTTT. This translates into CASIFGEGTDTQYF.

The chain carries TRBV6-6 and TRBJ1-2, with D uncertain. The CDR3 consists of 13 residues. V shed 10 bases and J shed 0 bases, with 12 bases lying between them. Per the germline V gene, CDR1 is MNHNY and CDR2 is SVGAGI (reference sequence). CDR3 nucleotide sequence: TGTGCCACCAGGACGGTGACTAACTATGGCTACACCTTC. Translating it yields CATRTVTNYGYTF.

The chain is built from TRBV18 and TRBJ2-3; 7 nucleotides match TRBD2. With V trimmed by 3 bases and J by 1 base, 10 bases remained unmatched. Looked up from germline, CDR1 is KGHSH and CDR2 is LQKENI. The CDR3 runs 17 residues. CDR3 region: CASSPLGFLAGTDTQYF. CDR3 nucleotides: TGTGCCAGCTCACCTCTAGGATTCCTAGCGGGCACAGATACGCAGTATTTT.